The text below deals with one T cell receptor (beta chain). Sample-barcoded 5' priming and a J-beta primer mix drove a second PCR of 7 to 11 cycles. Using its own MiXCR run on the 5' RACE reads, TCRdb lists one record per CDR3 protein. The sample lists some 1.5 million distinct CDR3 sequences, 25% to 30% occurring once. This specimen belongs to a study of blood T cells in healthy people across ages. The V segment lost 7 bases and the J segment 3 bases; nucleotides outside the gene matches: 11. This CDR3 is built from 15 residues. Germline values: CDR1 MDHEN, CDR2 SYDVKM. Each donor gave about 9.3 milliliters of peripheral blood. Isolated PBMCs totaled at least 6 million in each sample.

The source material was blood. The V gene is TRBV28, the J gene TRBJ2-7, with 8 bases fitting TRBD2. The TCR sequence derives from a woman in her twenties or thirties in good health. This CDR3 is CASIPGGPIYYEQYF. CDR3 DNA sequence: TGTGCCAGCATCCCGGGGGGGCCGATTTACTACGAGCAGTACTTC.